The 7 T cell receptor beta chains listed next were all sequenced from one sample in a study of blood T cell repertoires in COVID-19. Sequencing was performed with immunoSEQ multiplex PCR; in TCRdb, only in-frame clones are kept and a portion is missing. The sample lists 200,000 to 250,000 clones; 70% to 90% were seen once. Sequencing was performed on peripheral blood. Source of these receptors: a man in his thirties or forties with COVID-19, enrolled during active disease.

V and J are TRBV19 and TRBJ2-7; D unclear. The CDR3 contains 13 residues. Germline-derived CDR1 and CDR2 are LNHDA and SQIVND (reference sequence). V gave up 3 bases and J gave up 2 bases, with 8 bases separating them. The CDR3 is CASSIGNPYEQYF. In nucleotides, the CDR3 is TGTGCCAGTAGTATTGGCAACCCCTACGAGCAGTACTTC.

The table lists this clone with a few counts. The J gene is TRBJ1-1, the V gene TRBV5-4; TRBD1 aligns across 9 bases. Germline V CDR1 and CDR2: SGHNT, YYREEE (reference sequence). The CDR3 covers 14 residues. Trimming cost V 3 bases and J 3 bases; bases outside gene matches: 3. CDR3 sequence: CASSYGDRDTEAFF. For the CDR3, the DNA is TGTGCCAGCAGCTACGGGGACAGGGACACTGAAGCTTTCTTT.

The rearrangement uses TRBV2 and TRBJ2-1; 10 bases are a match to TRBD2. The CDR3 totals 15 residues. The germline CDR1 and CDR2 sequences are SNHLY and FYNNEI. The ends lost 5 bases at V and 7 bases at J; junction bases unmatched: 8. The CDR3 spells CASSSGRALYNEQFF. CDR3 DNA sequence: TGTGCCAGCAGTAGCGGGAGGGCCCTGTATAATGAGCAGTTCTTC.

The V and J genes are TRBV28 and TRBJ1-6; TRBD1 matches at 8 bases. The V gene's germline CDR1 is MDHEN and CDR2 SYDVKM. J lost 7 bases, V lost 5 bases, and 13 bases had no gene match. CDR3 length: 17 residues. Written as DNA, the CDR3 is TGTGCCAGCAGTCTACCCATTTCAGGGGGCGCGAATTCACCCCTCCACTTT. This codes for CASSLPISGGANSPLHF. The whole variable domain, remainder taken from reference TRBV28 and TRBJ1-6, is DVKVTQSSRYLVKRTGEKVFLECVQDMDHENMFWYRQDPGLGLRLIYFSYDVKMKEKGDIPEGYSVSREKKERFSLILESASTNQTSMYLCASSLPISGGANSPLHFGNGTRLTVT.

V gene TRBV9 combines with J gene TRBJ1-4, with a possible D match to TRBD1 (6 bases). Germline values: CDR1 SGDLS, CDR2 YYNGEE. The V end was cut by 3 bases, the J end by 8 bases, with 17 bases between. The CDR3 has 15 amino acids. In DNA, the CDR3 is TGTGCCAGCAGCGCGGGAGGGGGACCTACCGAAAAACTGTTTTTT. Translation gives CASSAGGGPTEKLFF.

The table lists this clone with a few counts. The chain links TRBV7-9 to TRBJ2-7, with TRBD2 matching over 7 bases. The germline gives CDR1 SEHNR, CDR2 FQNEAQ (reference sequence). The CDR3 has 15 residues. The ends lost 3 bases at V and 1 base at J; junction bases unmatched: 6. The CDR3 bases are TGTGCCAGCAGCTTCAGCGGCGGGAGTTCCTACGAGCAGTACTTC. Protein: CASSFSGGSSYEQYF.

The V and J genes are TRBV7-2 and TRBJ2-5; no reliable D call. The CDR3 covers 11 residues. Trimming took 8 bases from V and 0 from J, leaving 4 bases between them. Germline lookup yields CDR1 SGHTA and CDR2 FQGNSA. CDR3: CASGNQETQYF. CDR3 nucleotide sequence: TGTGCCAGCGGCAACCAAGAGACCCAGTACTTC.